Below, 17 T cell receptor beta chains from the same sample are listed, as sequenced in a study of T cells after yellow fever vaccination (dated by TCRdb to the late 2010s). The treatment or condition label for this specimen denotes: live attenuated yellow fever vaccine strain. Libraries were constructed by 5' RACE. Sequenced on an Illumina NovaSeq 6000. TCRdb reanalyzed the raw reads on its own, using fastp at Q25 for trimming and MiXCR for clone calling, and kept in-frame beta chains. Identical CDR3 protein sequences are pooled into one entry, listed with their most common genes and DNA. Here the sample has about 320,000 distinct CDR3 sequences; approximately 4.5% occur a single time. The ten top clones hold less than 20% of the sample. Sequenced material: PBMCs, taken 15 days after the yellow fever booster vaccination. Every receptor here comes from a man in his late teens or twenties who received the YFV17D yellow fever vaccine.

The chain joins TRBV10-2 to TRBJ2-1; D possibly uses TRBD1 or TRBD2 (5 bases each). Trimming pared 6 bases from V and 9 bases from J, leaving 15 bases between. CDR1 and CDR2 (germline): WSHSY, SAAADI. This CDR3 spans 13 amino acids. The CDR3 DNA reads TGCGCCAGCAGCGGGACCCTAGCAGCTGAGCAGTTCTTC. Its translation: CASSGTLAAEQFF.

This clonotype occurred many times. The chain couples TRBV7-9 to TRBJ2-4, with D uncertain. Germline CDR1 SEHNR, CDR2 FQNEAQ (reference sequence). This CDR3 contains 12 residues. With 8 bases removed from V and 0 bases from J, the gap between germline ends came to 5 bases. This CDR3 reads CASELAKNIQYF. The CDR3 DNA sequence: TGTGCCAGCGAACTAGCCAAAAACATTCAGTACTTC.

The sample holds many counts of this clonotype. The V gene is TRBV20-1, the J gene TRBJ2-3, with TRBD2 matching over 12 bases. CDR3 length equals 16 residues. CDR1 and CDR2 from the germline V gene are DFQATT and SNEGSKA (reference sequence). Trimming cost V 7 bases and J 2 bases; bases outside gene matches: 10. In DNA form, the CDR3 reads TGCAGTGTTCCCGGACTAGCGGGGAAGACCACAGATACGCAGTATTTT. Translated: CSVPGLAGKTTDTQYF.

This clonotype was observed many times. The J gene is TRBJ2-3, the V gene TRBV5-1; D is uncertain. CDR1 and CDR2 (germline): SGHRS, YFSETQ. Trimming removed 0 bases from V and 5 bases from J, with 7 bases in between. This CDR3 region has 13 residues. CDR3 bases: TGCGCCAGCAGCTTGGCGGTGGTAGATACGCAGTATTTT. Protein: CASSLAVVDTQYF.

In this sample, this clonotype turned up many times. The rearrangement joins TRBV2 to TRBJ2-7, with D uncertain. The CDR3 is 12 residues long. V shed 9 bases and J shed 2 bases, with 11 bases lying between them. Per germline, CDR1 SNHLY and CDR2 FYNNEI. CDR3 coding DNA: TGTGCCAGTTCGAACCGCGCCTACGAGCAGTACTTC. It encodes CASSNRAYEQYF.

This clonotype was counted a few times. This chain connects TRBV7-9 to TRBJ1-2; D is uncertain. This CDR3 spans 14 amino acids. Germline V gives CDR1 SEHNR, CDR2 FQNEAQ (reference sequence). Trimming shortened V by 5 bases and J by 4 bases, and 14 bases separated the two germline ends. The CDR3 loop reads CASSDIATFYGYTF. The CDR3 DNA reads as TGTGCCAGCAGCGACATCGCAACATTCTATGGCTACACCTTC.

This clonotype was observed at least ten times. The chain is built from TRBV19 and TRBJ2-7; D gene uncertain. The CDR3 is 17 amino acids. Germline V gene sequence: CDR1 LNHDA, CDR2 SQIVND (reference sequence). The ends were cut back, 3 bases at V and 10 bases at J, with 28 bases in the middle. The DNA of the CDR3 is TGTGCCAGTAGTATGTTTTCTGAGGAACGGCCCCTAAGGAAACAGTACTTC. Encoded protein: CASSMFSEERPLRKQYF.

The chain joins TRBV10-3 to TRBJ1-4; D call uncertain. The CDR3 is 14 amino acids. Trimming took 0 bases from V and 7 from J, leaving 9 bases between them. Germline V gives CDR1 ENHRY, CDR2 SYGVKD. The CDR3 sequence is CAISESTDSEKLFF. As DNA, the CDR3 is TGTGCCATCAGTGAGTCGACCGACTCTGAAAAACTGTTTTTT.

This clonotype has ten or more counts. The rearrangement links TRBV20-1 to TRBJ2-1; D may be TRBD1 (5 bases). The CDR3 is made up of 15 amino acids. Germline-derived CDR1 and CDR2 are DFQATT and SNEGSKA (reference sequence). Deletions cut 0 bases from V and 10 bases from J, with 19 bases between. The CDR3 loop reads CSARDRTGWAREQFF. The CDR3, as DNA: TGCAGTGCTAGAGATCGAACAGGCTGGGCTCGGGAGCAGTTCTTC.

In its sample, this clonotype was seen many times. V and J are TRBV5-1 and TRBJ1-1; D may be TRBD1 (5 bases). The germline CDR1 and CDR2 sequences are SGHRS and YFSETQ. V was pared by 6 bases and J by 4 bases, with 16 bases between. The CDR3 sequence is 14 residues long. The CDR3 protein is CASTYPGAGTEAFF. The CDR3 DNA follows: TGCGCCAGCACGTACCCTGGGGCCGGCACTGAAGCTTTCTTT.

The V and J genes are TRBV7-2 and TRBJ2-2; no reliable D call. This CDR3 has 15 residues. Trimming cost V 2 bases and J 8 bases, with 15 bases left between them. Looked up from germline, CDR1 is SGHTA and CDR2 is FQGNSA. CDR3 in amino acids: CASSLLQLNQGELFF. CDR3 sequence (DNA): TGTGCCAGCAGCTTATTACAGTTAAACCAAGGGGAGCTGTTTTTT.

The sample holds a few counts of this clonotype. The CDR3: CSARDRGLGNWGVNEQFF. CDR3 in DNA: TGCAGTGCTAGAGATAGGGGACTAGGTAATTGGGGCGTAAATGAGCAGTTCTTC. This sequence joins TRBV20-1 and TRBJ2-1; TRBD2 matches at 8 bases. The V and J ends lost 0 bases and 7 bases, in that order; junction bases with no gene match: 17. This CDR3 region has 18 residues. Looked up from germline, CDR1 is DFQATT and CDR2 is SNEGSKA (reference sequence).

V gene TRBV7-2 combines with J gene TRBJ2-5, with D perhaps TRBD2 (6 bases). Germline assignment: CDR1 SGHTA and CDR2 FQGNSA. The CDR3 is made up of 16 amino acids. V shed 0 bases and J shed 5 bases, with 16 bases lying between them. The CDR3 nucleotides read TGTGCCAGCAGCTTAGCGGGGAGCGCGGGGTGGGAGACCCAGTACTTC. Its protein is CASSLAGSAGWETQYF.

This clonotype was seen at least ten times. The chain links TRBV28 to TRBJ2-7, with a tentative D call TRBD1 (6 bases). The CDR3 is 13 residues long. V was pared by 4 bases and J by 1 base, with 8 bases between. Germline values: CDR1 MDHEN, CDR2 SYDVKM. CDR3 in DNA: TGTGCCAGCAGTTCTGGACAGTCCTACGAGCAGTACGTC. Amino acid sequence: CASSSGQSYEQYV.

This clonotype was observed a handful of times. The genes are TRBV20-1 and TRBJ1-6, with D tentatively TRBD1 (5 bases). Germline lookup yields CDR1 DFQATT and CDR2 SNEGSKA (reference sequence). The CDR3 is 15 amino acids. V lost 1 base, J lost 2 bases, and 9 bases lay in between. The CDR3 DNA reads TGCAGTGCTAGAGCAGGGCGCCCCTATAATTCACCCCTCCACTTT. As protein: CSARAGRPYNSPLHF.

This clonotype was seen a handful of times. DNA of the CDR3: TGTGCCAGCAGTTTAATGAGCGAGCAGTACTTC. It specifies CASSLMSEQYF. The V call is TRBV12-3 or TRBV12-4, the J call TRBJ2-7; D gene uncertain. The CDR3 loop spans 11 amino acids. The ends were cut back, 2 bases at V and 6 bases at J, with 5 bases in the middle.

The CDR3 loop is CASSQLRVQGREPQHF. The CDR3 nucleotides are TGCGCCAGCAGCCAACTCAGGGTTCAGGGGAGGGAGCCCCAGCATTTT. The V and J genes are TRBV4-3 and TRBJ1-5, with D maybe TRBD1 (6 bases). The CDR3 has 16 residues. V lost 2 bases and J 8 bases, leaving 19 bases between the germline ends. Germline values: CDR1 LGHNA, CDR2 YSLEER.